The T cell receptor (beta chain) under discussion was sequenced for a study of T cell repertoires in cytomegalovirus infection. Study context: HLA-C-restricted CMV epitopes, recently identified, and well-studied HLA-B-restricted ones were used by the study. Public TCR beta signatures provided an indication of both CMV infection and a matching HLA type.

TCRdb reprocessed the reads via MiXCR and lists one record per CDR3 protein. This table holds approximately 1,000,000 distinct CDR3 sequences, 30% to 40% found once. Remarks on this clonotype: Antigen: not known.

Regarding the study as a whole: Dominating the ex vivo response were TCR beta clonotypes that were CMV-specific and HLA-C-restricted.

The V and J ends lost 1 base and 1 base respectively, with 10 bases between them. This CDR3 spans 15 amino acids. The germline V gene encodes CDR1 SGHVS and CDR2 FQNEAQ. The chain has TRBV7-8 and TRBJ1-1, with D perhaps TRBD1 (5 bases). The origin of this receptor is a human donor in good health (CMV status not recorded). Some clones in this sample may be carry-over from other donors' samples. The input for sequencing was cultured CD8+ T cells from PBMCs, taken from culture after CMV antigen stimulation. CDR3 in DNA: TGTGCCAGCAGCTTAGTGGGACGGGAGAACACTGAAGCTTTCTTT. This translates into CASSLVGRENTEAFF. The full variable domain, its missing parts supplied by reference TRBV7-8 and TRBJ1-1, is GAGVSQSPRYKVAKRGQDVALRCDPISGHVSLFWYQQALGQGPEFLTYFQNEAQLDKSGLPSDRFFAERPEGSVSTLKIQRTQQEDSAVYLCASSLVGRENTEAFFGQGTRLTVV.